The 8 T cell receptor beta chains below were found in one sample sequenced in a study of blood T cells in healthy people across ages. For the second PCR, which ran for roughly 6 to 11 cycles, a sample-barcoded 5' primer and a J-beta primer mix were used. TCRdb re-called the 5' RACE reads through MiXCR, storing one row per CDR3 protein. The sample includes 550,000 to 800,000 distinct CDR3 sequences, under 25% of them seen just once. The specimen sequenced was blood. The origin of the receptors is a man in his sixties or seventies in good health.

The CDR3 region is CASSIGLRAAGAHDEQFF. In DNA form, the CDR3 reads TGTGCCAGTAGTATAGGGTTGCGGGCAGCGGGAGCCCACGATGAGCAGTTCTTC. The V call is TRBV19, the J call TRBJ2-1; 8 positions match TRBD2. The V and J ends lost 1 base and 8 bases, in that order; junction bases with no gene match: 16. Germline V gene data show CDR1 as LNHDA and CDR2 as SQIVND (reference sequence). The CDR3 has 18 residues. Full variable domain (remainder filled in from reference TRBV19 and TRBJ2-1): DGGITQSPKYLFRKEGQNVTLSCEQNLNHDAMYWYRQDPGQGLRLIYYSQIVNDFQKGDIAEGYSVSREKKESFPLTVTSAQKNPTAFYLCASSIGLRAAGAHDEQFFGPGTRLTVL.

The rearrangement links TRBV20-1 to TRBJ2-7; 7 bases line up with TRBD1. With 0 bases clipped from V and 4 bases from J, the junction kept 12 bases outside the gene matches. The CDR3 spans 16 residues. Germline lookup yields CDR1 DFQATT and CDR2 SNEGSKA (reference sequence). CDR3 in DNA: TGCAGTGCTAGAGATCGATGGGCGGGCAGGGGGTACGAGCAGTACTTC. This translates into CSARDRWAGRGYEQYF.

This clonotype appeared many times. CDR3 nucleotides: TGTGCCAGCAGTTACCGTAGCGGGAGAGGATACGAGCAGTACTTC. Encoded protein: CASSYRSGRGYEQYF. This chain connects TRBV6-2 or TRBV6-3 to TRBJ2-7; 9 bases match TRBD2. CDR1 is MNHEY, CDR2 SVGEGT, per germline. V lost 2 bases to trimming and J lost 4 bases; unmatched junction nucleotides: 6. The CDR3 is 15 residues long.

This clonotype occurred a few times. V is TRBV5-4 and J is TRBJ2-1; D gene uncertain. CDR1 is SGHNT and CDR2 is YYREEE in the germline V gene (reference sequence). The CDR3 length is 19 residues. Between the trimmed V and J ends, which lost 3 bases and 1 base, there was a span of 23 bases. CDR3 sequence (DNA): TGTGCCAGCAGCTCTAGGGCAGGAAGGACCCTCGGGTCCTACAATGAGCAGTTCTTC. It codes for CASSSRAGRTLGSYNEQFF. The full variable domain, in which reference TRBV5-4 and TRBJ2-1 provide the parts outside the CDR3, is ETGVTQSPTHLIKTRGQQVTLRCSSQSGHNTVSWYQQALGQGPQFIFQYYREEENGRGNFPPRFSGLQFPNYSSELNVNALELDDSALYLCASSSRAGRTLGSYNEQFFGPGTRLTVL.

This clonotype was seen ten or more times. The V gene is TRBV6-5, the J gene TRBJ1-1; D may be TRBD1 (5 bases). The V gene's germline CDR1 is MNHEY and CDR2 SVGAGI. The length of the CDR3 is 13 residues. The V end lost 3 bases, the J end lost 10 bases, and 15 bases lay between the germline ends. Written as DNA, the CDR3 is TGTGCCAGCAGTTATGGGTCAGCGGGGCGAGCTTTCTTT. Translation gives CASSYGSAGRAFF.

This clonotype was counted at least ten times. The chain joins TRBV12-3 or TRBV12-4 to TRBJ1-2, with D perhaps matching TRBD1 (5 bases). The CDR3 spans 14 residues. Trimming cost V 2 bases and J 7 bases, with 14 bases left between them. CDR3 loop: CASSLSPQGVGYTF. CDR3 DNA: TGTGCCAGCAGTTTATCCCCTCAGGGAGTTGGCTACACCTTC.

This clonotype was detected a few times. One end of the junction is discordant with germline, which a read error may explain. This chain joins TRBV2 and TRBJ2-3; D remains ambiguous. Germline CDR1 SNHLY, CDR2 FYNNEI. The CDR3 consists of 16 residues. Here the CDR3 reads CASSEIVTLSTDAQYF. CDR3 DNA: TGTGCCAGCAGTGAAATAGTGACACTTAGCACAGATGCGCAGTATTTT.

This chain joins TRBV10-3 and TRBJ2-1; TRBD2 aligns across 9 bases. Germline V gene sequence: CDR1 ENHRY, CDR2 SYGVKD. V trimming: 4 bases; J trimming: 0 bases; junction bases outside the gene matches: 4. This CDR3 spans 16 amino acids. CDR3 region: CAISALAGTSYNEQFF. Written as DNA, the CDR3 is TGTGCCATCAGTGCCCTAGCGGGGACCTCCTACAATGAGCAGTTCTTC.